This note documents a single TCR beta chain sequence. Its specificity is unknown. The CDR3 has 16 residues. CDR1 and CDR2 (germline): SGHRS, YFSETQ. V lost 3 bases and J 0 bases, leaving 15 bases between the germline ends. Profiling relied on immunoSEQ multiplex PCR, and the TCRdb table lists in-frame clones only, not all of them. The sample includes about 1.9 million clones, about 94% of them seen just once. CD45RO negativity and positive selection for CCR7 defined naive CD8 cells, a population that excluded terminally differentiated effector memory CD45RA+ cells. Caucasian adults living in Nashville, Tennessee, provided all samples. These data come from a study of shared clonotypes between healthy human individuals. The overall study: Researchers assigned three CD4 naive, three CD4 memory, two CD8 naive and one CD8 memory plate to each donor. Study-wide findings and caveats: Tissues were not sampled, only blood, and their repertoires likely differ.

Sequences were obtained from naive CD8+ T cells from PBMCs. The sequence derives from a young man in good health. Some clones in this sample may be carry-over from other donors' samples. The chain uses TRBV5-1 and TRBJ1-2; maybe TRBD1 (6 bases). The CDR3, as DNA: TGCGCCAGCAGCTACTCGATAGGACAGTCTAACTATGGCTACACCTTC. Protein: CASSYSIGQSNYGYTF.